This T cell receptor beta chain came from a study of T-cell reconstitution after alpha-beta-depleted transplantation in children. There are a few counts of this clonotype. Its antigen is still unknown. The TCRbeta library incorporated unique molecular identifiers. One entry per CDR3 protein results from TCRdb running MiXCR on the PCR reads. In the table there are 780,000 or so distinct CDR3 sequences, about 16% of which are singletons. Regarding the study as a whole: Several hundred rapidly expanded clones from non-depleted graft cells reportedly supplied alpha-beta T cells about two months post-transplant. Newly produced T cells mostly provided counts and TCRbeta diversity after one year, as hyperexpanded clones declined. Some patients' high day-60 TCRbeta diversity was traced to surviving recipient T cells and thymic progenitors.

CDR1 ENHRY and CDR2 SYGVKD come from the germline V gene. The germline V and J ends were trimmed by 3 bases and 4 bases, with 15 bases remaining between them. The CDR3 contains 15 residues. The V gene is TRBV10-3, the J gene TRBJ1-2; D gene unclear. The origin of this receptor is a male patient between 5 and 17 years old who had a stem cell transplant for acute lymphoblastic leukemia, so the T cells may come from the graft donor. Sequenced material: PBMCs, mostly from graft donor cells, taken 360 days after TCRalphabeta/CD19-depleted stem cell transplant. In DNA form, the CDR3 reads TGTGCCATCAGTGACTCCATCGGTAGGATCTATGGCTACACCTTC. It translates to CAISDSIGRIYGYTF.